The 3 T cell receptor beta chains listed next were all sequenced from one sample in a study of monozygotic twins with cystic fibrosis. Using immunoSEQ multiplex PCR, the repertoire was profiled, and TCRdb retains in-frame clones only, with some absent. This sample carries tens of thousands of clones, about nine tenths of them seen once, and the ten largest clones take 0.19%. Material for sequencing was blood. Receptors were obtained from a boy under 10 years old with cystic fibrosis.

This rearrangement joins TRBV2 to TRBJ2-2; TRBD1 matches 11 bases. V gave up 6 bases and J gave up 3 bases; unmatched junction bases: 3. CDR3 size: 15 residues. CDR1 and CDR2 from the germline V gene are SNHLY and FYNNEI. The CDR3 coding sequence is TGTGCCAGCAGAGGGACAGGGGGTTACACCGGGGAGCTGTTTTTT. Translating gives CASRGTGGYTGELFF. Full variable domain (remainder filled in from reference TRBV2 and TRBJ2-2): EPEVTQTPSHQVTQMGQEVILRCVPISNHLYFYWYRQILGQKVEFLVSFYNNEISEKSEIFDDQFSVERPDGSNFTLKIRSTKLEDSAMYFCASRGTGGYTGELFFGEGSRLTVL.

The rearrangement links TRBV18 to TRBJ2-7; 7 bases map to TRBD1. This CDR3 region has 15 residues. Germline V CDR1 and CDR2: KGHSH, LQKENI. The ends lost 3 bases at V and 0 bases at J; junction bases unmatched: 5. As DNA, the CDR3 is TGTGCCAGCTCACCGGGGACAGTGAGCTCCTACGAGCAGTACTTC. The encoded protein is CASSPGTVSSYEQYF.

The gene calls are TRBV6-6 and TRBJ2-7; 7 nucleotides align to TRBD1. The CDR3 runs 14 residues. V was pared by 7 bases and J by 1 base, with 7 bases of the junction left unmatched. The germline V gene has CDR1 MNHNY and CDR2 SVGAGI (reference sequence). The CDR3 is CASTPGTASYEQYF. Written as DNA, the CDR3 is TGTGCCAGCACTCCAGGGACAGCATCCTACGAGCAGTACTTC.